What follows are 22 T cell receptor beta chains derived from one specimen sequenced in a study of blood T cell repertoires in COVID-19. Measured with immunoSEQ multiplex PCR; TCRdb has only the in-frame clones, and not every one. The repertoire holds 130,000 to 150,000 clones, with roughly 84% as singletons. The sequencing sample was made of PBMCs or T cells enriched from blood (not recorded which). The receptors stem from a woman in her 50s who had been exposed to COVID-19.

The chain employs TRBV5-1 and TRBJ2-7; the D gene is possibly TRBD1 (6 bases). Germline V CDR1 and CDR2: SGHRS, YFSETQ. CDR3 size: 15 residues. The V and J ends lost 4 bases and 3 bases respectively, with 17 bases between them. In nucleotides, the CDR3 is TGCGCCAGCAGCCCGGATTCACAGGGAAGCTACGAGCAGTACTTC. Translating it yields CASSPDSQGSYEQYF.

This clone has just one count. The chain combines TRBV18 with TRBJ2-7; 7 bases agree with TRBD1. The CDR3 extends over 14 amino acids. Per germline, CDR1 KGHSH and CDR2 LQKENI. Trimming removed 4 bases from V and 4 bases from J; junction bases left unmatched: 7. CDR3 DNA sequence: TGTGCCAGCTCACATTTTGACAGGGCATACGAGCAGTACTTC. This gives the protein CASSHFDRAYEQYF.

This clone was found once. V is TRBV7-2 and J is TRBJ2-1; a weak D match, TRBD2 (6 bases). Per germline, CDR1 SGHTA and CDR2 FQGNSA. Trimming left V 1 base short and J 12 bases short, with 13 bases between. The CDR3 spans 13 residues. CDR3 sequence (DNA): TGTGCCAGCAGCTTAGGACTAGGTAAAGGGCAGTTCTTC. It codes for CASSLGLGKGQFF.

CDR3 protein: CAWSAPGGYTF. The CDR3 DNA reads TGTGCCTGGAGCGCACCCGGTGGCTACACCTTC. The rearrangement uses TRBV30 and TRBJ1-2; unclear D gene. Trimming removed 3 bases at V and 7 bases at J, with 9 bases between. Germline V CDR1 and CDR2: GTSNPN, SVGIG (reference sequence). This CDR3 is built from 11 residues. Together with reference TRBV30 and TRBJ1-2, the CDR3 gives the full variable domain: SQTIHQWPATLVQPVGSPLSLECTVEGTSNPNLYWYRQAAGRGLQLLFYSVGIGQISSEVPQNLSASRPQDRQFILSSKKLLLSDSGFYLCAWSAPGGYTFGSGTRLTVV.

In this sample, this clone turned up once. The chain has TRBV15 and TRBJ2-5; maybe TRBD1 (6 bases). Germline V gene lookup returns CDR1 LNHNV and CDR2 YYDKDF (reference sequence). V dropped 1 base and J dropped 5 bases, with 11 bases sitting between them. This CDR3 spans 14 amino acids. CDR3 DNA sequence: TGTGCCACCAGCAGAGGAGCACAGGGTGAGACCCAGTACTTC. Translating it yields CATSRGAQGETQYF.

The chain joins TRBV18 to TRBJ1-1, with D possibly matching TRBD1 (6 bases). Trimming stripped 6 bases from V and 4 bases from J, with 15 bases between. CDR1 is KGHSH, CDR2 LQKENI, per germline. This CDR3 is built from 14 residues. The CDR3 DNA sequence: TGTGCCAGCTCTCAATACAGGGTCGGCACTGAAGCTTTCTTT. Translated: CASSQYRVGTEAFF.

The sample holds many counts of this clone. CDR3 sequence: CASSSYPTGGDNEQYF. The CDR3 nucleotides are TGTGCCAGCAGCTCCTATCCGACAGGGGGCGATAACGAGCAGTACTTC. This sequence joins TRBV5-5 and TRBJ2-7; TRBD1 matches 10 bases. The CDR3 loop spans 16 amino acids. Germline V gene lookup returns CDR1 SGHKS and CDR2 YYEKEE (reference sequence). The trim removed 3 bases at V and 5 bases at J, leaving 11 bases unmatched.

The chain uses TRBV4-1 and TRBJ2-2, with a weak D call TRBD2 (6 bases). This CDR3 has 15 residues. V gave up 1 base and J gave up 6 bases, with 12 bases separating them. Germline assignment: CDR1 MGHRA and CDR2 YSYEKL. The CDR3 DNA reads TGCGCCAGCAGCCAAGGCGGGGTGGTGGCCGGGGAGCTGTTTTTT. Its translation: CASSQGGVVAGELFF.

The DNA for the CDR3 is TGTGCCAGCAGTTACTCGAATTTAGCTTCAGATACGCAGTATTTT. It translates to CASSYSNLASDTQYF. V usage is TRBV6-2 or TRBV6-3 and J usage is TRBJ2-3; D ambiguous. CDR1 is MNHEY and CDR2 is SVGEGT in the germline V gene. The CDR3 consists of 15 residues. V was shortened by 0 bases and J by 4 bases, with 11 bases between the two germline ends.

V is TRBV18 and J is TRBJ2-2; the D is unclear. V was shortened by 3 bases and J by 0 bases, with 5 bases between the two germline ends. CDR3 length: 14 amino acids. CDR1 KGHSH and CDR2 LQKENI come from the germline V gene. The CDR3 reads CASSPLANTGELFF. As DNA, the CDR3 is TGTGCCAGCTCACCTCTAGCGAACACCGGGGAGCTGTTTTTT.

This clone turned up a few times. The chain recombines TRBV9 with TRBJ1-1; weak D call: TRBD1 (6 bases). Germline V gives CDR1 SGDLS, CDR2 YYNGEE. V gave up 3 bases and J gave up 6 bases, with 12 bases separating them. The CDR3 is 13 residues long. CDR3 DNA sequence: TGTGCCAGCAGCGCTGGGGGCTTCGCTGAAGCTTTCTTT. Its protein is CASSAGGFAEAFF.

The rearrangement uses TRBV6-6 and TRBJ1-2; D may be TRBD1 (6 bases). With 4 bases removed from V and 7 bases from J, the gap between germline ends came to 19 bases. The CDR3 loop spans 15 amino acids. CDR1 is MNHNY, CDR2 SVGAGI, per germline (reference sequence). DNA for the CDR3: TGTGCCAGCAGTTCTACAGGGTTATCGACGTTTGGCTACACCTTC. This codes for CASSSTGLSTFGYTF.

This chain joins TRBV7-9 and TRBJ1-1; unclear D gene. Trimming removed 3 bases from V and 2 bases from J, with 7 bases in between. The CDR3 loop spans 13 amino acids. The V gene's germline CDR1 is SEHNR and CDR2 FQNEAQ (reference sequence). This CDR3 is CASSLSLNTEAFF. CDR3 coding DNA: TGTGCCAGCAGCTTGAGCCTAAACACTGAAGCTTTCTTT. The entire variable domain, with the rest obtained from reference TRBV7-9 and TRBJ1-1, is as follows: DTGVSQNPRHKITKRGQNVTFRCDPISEHNRLYWYRQTLGQGPEFLTYFQNEAQLEKSRLLSDRFSAERPKGSFSTLEIQRTEQGDSAMYLCASSLSLNTEAFFGQGTRLTVV.

The J gene is TRBJ1-1, the V gene TRBV19, with 7 positions matching TRBD1. Germline CDR1 is LNHDA and CDR2 is SQIVND (reference sequence). The junction had 0 bases not matched to a gene; V was cut back by 4 bases and J by 1 base. The CDR3 runs 13 residues. CDR3 region: CASSRQGNTEAFF. The DNA for the CDR3 is TGTGCCAGTAGTAGACAGGGGAACACTGAAGCTTTCTTT.

The chain carries TRBV4-3 and TRBJ2-6; no clear D. Per germline, CDR1 LGHNA and CDR2 YSLEER. V lost 0 bases, J lost 0 bases, and 6 bases lay in between. The CDR3 loop spans 16 amino acids. CDR3 nucleotide sequence: TGCGCCAGCAGCCAAGATATCGGCTCTGGGGCCAACGTCCTGACTTTC. The encoded protein is CASSQDIGSGANVLTF.

The chain recombines TRBV5-1 with TRBJ1-1; D perhaps matches TRBD1 (6 bases). Germline assignment: CDR1 SGHRS and CDR2 YFSETQ. V gave up 7 bases and J gave up 1 base, with 17 bases separating them. The CDR3 totals 15 residues. The CDR3, as DNA: TGCGCCAGCCGTCGGGTCAGGGGCGGGAACACTGAAGCTTTCTTT. Its protein product is CASRRVRGGNTEAFF. Variable domain in full (rest from reference TRBV5-1 and TRBJ1-1): KAGVTQTPRYLIKTRGQQVTLSCSPISGHRSVSWYQQTPGQGLQFLFEYFSETQRNKGNFPGRFSGRQFSNSRSEMNVSTLELGDSALYLCASRRVRGGNTEAFFGQGTRLTVV.

Only one count was recorded for this clone. The chain joins TRBV11-2 to TRBJ1-2; D possibly corresponds to TRBD1 (5 bases). The V end was cut by 2 bases, the J end by 4 bases, with 14 bases between. Germline V CDR1 and CDR2: SGHAT, FQNNGV. The CDR3 extends over 15 amino acids. This CDR3 reads CASSLSDGGGYGYTF. The DNA for the CDR3 is TGTGCCAGCAGCTTAAGTGACGGGGGAGGCTATGGCTACACCTTC.

The chain has TRBV25-1 and TRBJ2-2, with TRBD1 matching over 10 bases. Germline V CDR1 and CDR2: MGHDK, SYGVNS. V lost 4 bases to trimming and J lost 3 bases; unmatched junction nucleotides: 2. The CDR3 is made up of 15 amino acids. This chain's CDR3 is CASSVGTGDTGELFF. The CDR3 nucleotides read TGTGCCAGCAGTGTTGGGACAGGGGACACCGGGGAGCTGTTTTTT.

This rearrangement joins TRBV4-1 to TRBJ1-5; D may be TRBD1 (5 bases). Trimming shortened V by 4 bases and J by 5 bases, and 9 bases separated the two germline ends. Germline V CDR1 and CDR2: MGHRA, YSYEKL. CDR3 length equals 13 residues. In DNA form, the CDR3 reads TGCGCCAGCAGCCCCCGACAGCATCAGCCCCAGCATTTT. Its protein product is CASSPRQHQPQHF.

The chain joins TRBV7-9 to TRBJ2-1; the match to TRBD1 covers 8 bases. The CDR3 runs to 15 residues. The V and J ends lost 5 bases and 8 bases, in that order; junction bases with no gene match: 11. Germline loops: CDR1 SEHNR, CDR2 FQNEAQ (reference sequence). For the CDR3, the DNA is TGTGCCAGCAGCCCTACCGGGACAGGCATGGATGAGCAGTTCTTC. It translates to CASSPTGTGMDEQFF.

V and J are TRBV27 and TRBJ2-7, with 11 bases matching TRBD2. The CDR3 extends over 14 amino acids. Losses at the gene ends were 7 bases for V and 2 bases for J; bases not matched to a gene: 4. Germline loops: CDR1 MNHEY, CDR2 SMNVEV (reference sequence). DNA for the CDR3: TGTGCCAGCAAGGGTAGCGGGGGGGCCTACGAGCAGTACTTC. The encoded protein is CASKGSGGAYEQYF.

The V and J genes are TRBV7-9 and TRBJ1-4; tentatively, D is TRBD1 (6 bases). V lost 5 bases and J lost 6, with 19 bases in between. CDR1 is SEHNR and CDR2 is FQNEAQ in the germline V gene (reference sequence). This CDR3 contains 16 residues. Written as DNA, the CDR3 is TGTGCCAGCAGCCACAGGGTGGCCGAGAAGGATGAAAAACTGTTTTTT. Its protein product is CASSHRVAEKDEKLFF.